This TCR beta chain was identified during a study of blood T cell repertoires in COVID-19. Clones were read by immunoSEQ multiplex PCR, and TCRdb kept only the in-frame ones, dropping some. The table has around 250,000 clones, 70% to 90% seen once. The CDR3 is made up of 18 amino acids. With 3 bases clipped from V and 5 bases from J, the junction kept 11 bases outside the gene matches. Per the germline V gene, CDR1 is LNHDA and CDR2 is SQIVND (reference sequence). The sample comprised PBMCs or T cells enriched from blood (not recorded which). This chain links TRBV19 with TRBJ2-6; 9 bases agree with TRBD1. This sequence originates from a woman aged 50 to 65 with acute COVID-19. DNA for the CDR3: TGTGCCAGTAGTATCCCCCGACAGGGGGTTATTCGGGCCAACGTCCTGACTTTC. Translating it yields CASSIPRQGVIRANVLTF. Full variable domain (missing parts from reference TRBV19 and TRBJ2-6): DGGITQSPKYLFRKEGQNVTLSCEQNLNHDAMYWYRQDPGQGLRLIYYSQIVNDFQKGDIAEGYSVSREKKESFPLTVTSAQKNPTAFYLCASSIPRQGVIRANVLTFGAGSRLTVL.